The clone carrying this T cell receptor (beta chain) occurred many times. Its matching antigen is unknown. This sample is drawn from a study of T-cell reconstitution after alpha-beta-depleted transplantation in children. Study-level results: T-cell numbers and diversity one year post-transplant derived largely from freshly generated T cells. Recipient T cells and thymic progenitors that survived gave rise to the high TCRbeta diversity observed at day 60 in some patients. Several hundred rapidly expanded clones from non-depleted graft cells reportedly supplied alpha-beta T cells about two months post-transplant.

The TCRbeta library incorporated unique molecular identifiers. TCRdb re-analysed the PCR reads in MiXCR, keeping a single row per CDR3 protein. The sample has 100,000 to 150,000 distinct CDR3 sequences; 23% are singletons. In germline, CDR1 is MNHEY, CDR2 SVGAGI. With 5 bases removed from V and 0 bases from J, the gap between germline ends came to 11 bases. The CDR3 has 15 amino acids. The material was PBMCs, mostly from graft donor cells, obtained 180 days after TCRalphabeta/CD19-depleted stem cell transplant. The rearrangement joins TRBV6-5 to TRBJ2-1, with D possibly TRBD2 on 5 matching bases. The TCR originated in a male patient aged 2-15 years who had a stem cell transplant for chronic granulomatous disease, so the T cells may come from the graft donor. The CDR3 DNA sequence: TGTGCCAGCAGTCCCCCACGGGGCTCCTACAATGAGCAGTTCTTC. Amino acid sequence: CASSPPRGSYNEQFF.